Listed below are T cell receptor beta chains from one sample, sequenced in a study of blood T cell repertoires in COVID-19. The assay was immunoSEQ multiplex PCR, and TCRdb's table has in-frame clones only and misses some. The sample carries just over 200,000 clones, approximately 84% recorded once. Source material: peripheral blood. Every receptor here comes from a man at least 80 years old with acute or convalescent COVID-19. Each CDR3 is given with its conserved first and last residue. The order of the fields is J gene, clone size, V gene, D gene, CDR3 DNA, CDR3 protein. The D gene is left open where the match is weak. Size values are once, few and many counts, or a class for expanded clones, and some rows have none.

j_call: TRBJ2-2; clone_size: once; v_call: TRBV18; d_call: .; cdr3_nt: TGTGCCAGCTCACCGACCCTACTAGGAAACACCGGGGAGCTGTTTTTT; cdr3_aa: CASSPTLLGNTGELFF
j_call: TRBJ2-3; clone_size: .; v_call: TRBV15; d_call: TRBD1; cdr3_nt: TGTGCCACCAGCCTCGTCAGGGGGCGAGATACGCAGTATTTT; cdr3_aa: CATSLVRGRDTQYF
j_call: TRBJ1-5; clone_size: once; v_call: TRBV30; d_call: .; cdr3_nt: TGTGCCTGGAGTGTACGGGGGGGTCAGCCCCAGCATTTT; cdr3_aa: CAWSVRGGQPQHF
j_call: TRBJ2-3; clone_size: .; v_call: TRBV5-4; d_call: .; cdr3_nt: TGTGCCAGCAGCTTGGACAGGACAAGCACAGATACGCAGTATTTT; cdr3_aa: CASSLDRTSTDTQYF
j_call: TRBJ2-1; clone_size: .; v_call: TRBV7-8; d_call: TRBD1; cdr3_nt: TGTGCCAGCAGCTTAGACAGGGGGCGTGAGCAGTTCTTC; cdr3_aa: CASSLDRGREQFF
j_call: TRBJ1-2; clone_size: .; v_call: TRBV27; d_call: .; cdr3_nt: TGTGCCAGCAGTCCGAACGTTTGGGCTGCCCACACCTTC; cdr3_aa: CASSPNVWAAHTF
j_call: TRBJ1-5; clone_size: .; v_call: TRBV7-2; d_call: .; cdr3_nt: TGTGCCAGCAGCTTAGCCTCGGTCGGGAATCAGCCCCAGCATTTT; cdr3_aa: CASSLASVGNQPQHF
j_call: TRBJ2-3; clone_size: .; v_call: TRBV7-9; d_call: TRBD1; cdr3_nt: TGTGCCAGCAGCTGGGACAGGGGCACAGATACGCAGTATTTT; cdr3_aa: CASSWDRGTDTQYF
j_call: TRBJ1-1; clone_size: .; v_call: TRBV18; d_call: .; cdr3_nt: TGTGCCAGCTCACCACGGCAGGCTGAAGCTTTCTTT; cdr3_aa: CASSPRQAEAFF
j_call: TRBJ2-1; clone_size: .; v_call: TRBV7-9; d_call: TRBD2; cdr3_nt: TGTGCCAGCAGCTTAGCGGGACGACTAGCGGGAGGGTCCTACAATGAGCAGTTCTTC; cdr3_aa: CASSLAGRLAGGSYNEQFF
j_call: TRBJ2-3; clone_size: .; v_call: TRBV4-2; d_call: TRBD2; cdr3_nt: TGTGCCAGCAGCCAAACACCGGGACTAGCGGTAACAGATACGCAGTATTTT; cdr3_aa: CASSQTPGLAVTDTQYF
j_call: TRBJ2-2; clone_size: once; v_call: TRBV7-9; d_call: TRBD1; cdr3_nt: TGTGCCAGCAGCGCACAGGGGGGCACCGGGGAGCTGTTTTTT; cdr3_aa: CASSAQGGTGELFF
j_call: TRBJ2-2; clone_size: .; v_call: TRBV7-3; d_call: TRBD2; cdr3_nt: TGTGCCAGCAGCACCCGGACTAGCGCCGCGAACACCGGGGAGCTGTTTTTT; cdr3_aa: CASSTRTSAANTGELFF
j_call: TRBJ2-5; clone_size: .; v_call: TRBV9; d_call: TRBD1; cdr3_nt: TGTGCCAGCAGCGTTGACAGGGAAGGGCACCAAGAGACCCAGTACTTC; cdr3_aa: CASSVDREGHQETQYF
j_call: TRBJ1-5; clone_size: .; v_call: TRBV30; d_call: TRBD1; cdr3_nt: TGTGCCTGGAGAGACCGATACAGGGGGTTGACGGGCAATCAGCCCCAGCATTTT; cdr3_aa: CAWRDRYRGLTGNQPQHF
j_call: TRBJ2-3; clone_size: .; v_call: TRBV10-3; d_call: TRBD2; cdr3_nt: TGTGCCATCAGTGAGTCCGCAGGCGGGAGGGCAGATACGCAGTATTTT; cdr3_aa: CAISESAGGRADTQYF
j_call: TRBJ1-5; clone_size: .; v_call: TRBV28; d_call: TRBD1; cdr3_nt: TGTGCCAGCAGTCAGGGGGAGTTAAGCAATCAGCCCCAGCATTTT; cdr3_aa: CASSQGELSNQPQHF
j_call: TRBJ2-1; clone_size: .; v_call: TRBV25-1; d_call: TRBD2; cdr3_nt: TGTGCCAGCAGTGTTAGCGGGAGGGTCAATGAGCAGTTCTTC; cdr3_aa: CASSVSGRVNEQFF
j_call: TRBJ2-4; clone_size: .; v_call: TRBV5-4; d_call: .; cdr3_nt: TGTGCCAGCAGCGGAGGACAGGGAGGGAAAAACATTCAGTACTTC; cdr3_aa: CASSGGQGGKNIQYF
j_call: TRBJ2-1; clone_size: .; v_call: TRBV11-3; d_call: TRBD2; cdr3_nt: TGTGCCAGCAGCTTGAGCGGGAAGACCTACAATGAGCAGTTCTTC; cdr3_aa: CASSLSGKTYNEQFF
j_call: TRBJ1-2; clone_size: once; v_call: TRBV9; d_call: TRBD1; cdr3_nt: TGTGCCAGCAGCCCGAGGGGGGACAGGGCACAATATGGCTACACCTTC; cdr3_aa: CASSPRGDRAQYGYTF
j_call: TRBJ2-3; clone_size: .; v_call: TRBV30; d_call: .; cdr3_nt: TGTGCCTGGAGCCCGAGGGATACGCAGTATTTT; cdr3_aa: CAWSPRDTQYF
j_call: TRBJ1-6; clone_size: .; v_call: TRBV6-6; d_call: .; cdr3_nt: TGTGCCAGCAGGCTTGGGGAGGGATCACCCCTCCACTTT; cdr3_aa: CASRLGEGSPLHF
j_call: TRBJ1-5; clone_size: .; v_call: TRBV30; d_call: .; cdr3_nt: TGTGCCTGGAGTGTGGGTAATCAGGGATTCGGCAATCAGCCCCAGCATTTT; cdr3_aa: CAWSVGNQGFGNQPQHF
j_call: TRBJ1-4; clone_size: .; v_call: TRBV6-1; d_call: TRBD1; cdr3_nt: TGTGCCAGCAGTTCAGGGGGCGAGGTGGCTGAAAAACTGTTTTTT; cdr3_aa: CASSSGGEVAEKLFF
j_call: TRBJ1-2; clone_size: .; v_call: TRBV7-2; d_call: .; cdr3_nt: TGTGCCAGCAGCTTAGTAGACAGCTATGGCTACACCTTC; cdr3_aa: CASSLVDSYGYTF
j_call: TRBJ1-3; clone_size: .; v_call: TRBV7-2; d_call: .; cdr3_nt: TGTGCCAGCAGCTTAGGGGTCGGAGGGAACACCATATATTTT; cdr3_aa: CASSLGVGGNTIYF
j_call: TRBJ1-2; clone_size: .; v_call: TRBV9; d_call: TRBD1; cdr3_nt: TGTGCCAGCAGCGTAGTAGGGACAGACTATGGCTACACCTTC; cdr3_aa: CASSVVGTDYGYTF
j_call: TRBJ2-2; clone_size: .; v_call: TRBV18; d_call: .; cdr3_nt: TGTGCCAGCTCACAAGGAAGCGGAAACACCGGGGAGCTGTTTTTT; cdr3_aa: CASSQGSGNTGELFF
j_call: TRBJ2-1; clone_size: .; v_call: TRBV25-1; d_call: TRBD2; cdr3_nt: TGTGCCAGCAGTGAATCCAGCGGGAGGCCCGATGAGCAGTTCTTC; cdr3_aa: CASSESSGRPDEQFF
j_call: TRBJ1-2; clone_size: .; v_call: TRBV10-1; d_call: TRBD1; cdr3_nt: TGCGCCAGCAGAGGACAGGGGAATTATGGCTACACCTTC; cdr3_aa: CASRGQGNYGYTF
j_call: TRBJ2-1; clone_size: .; v_call: TRBV6-5; d_call: .; cdr3_nt: TGTGCCAGCAGTTACGGCCGGGACTTCAACAATGAGCAGTTCTTC; cdr3_aa: CASSYGRDFNNEQFF
j_call: TRBJ2-5; clone_size: .; v_call: TRBV27; d_call: TRBD1; cdr3_nt: TGTGCCAGCAGAAGGACAGGGTCGGAGACCCAGTACTTC; cdr3_aa: CASRRTGSETQYF
j_call: TRBJ1-5; clone_size: once; v_call: TRBV5-1; d_call: .; cdr3_nt: TGCGCCAGCAGCTTCCCGGGAGCTATAGCGAATCAGCCCCAGCATTTT; cdr3_aa: CASSFPGAIANQPQHF
j_call: TRBJ2-7; clone_size: many; v_call: TRBV3-1/TRBV3-2; d_call: .; cdr3_nt: TGTGCCAGCAGCCAAGTAGCGACAACGATCTACGAGCAGTACTTC; cdr3_aa: CASSQVATTIYEQYF